The source of this T cell receptor beta chain is a study of cytomegalovirus exposure and HLA in healthy donors. The trim removed 4 bases at V and 5 bases at J, leaving 18 bases unmatched. The V gene's germline CDR1 is SGHNT and CDR2 YYREEE (reference sequence). This CDR3 contains 19 residues. In its sample, this clone was seen a few times. Use of 60 Vbeta and 13 Jbeta primers characterized the PCR. Data came from immunoSEQ multiplex PCR; TCRdb stores just in-frame clones and leaves some out. This table has 170,000 or so clones, roughly four fifths appearing once. What was sequenced was PBMCs. This rearrangement joins TRBV5-4 to TRBJ2-1, with 10 bases that match TRBD2. This sequence originates from a male donor in good health and CMV-seronegative. The CDR3 DNA reads TGTGCCAGCAGCGCAGGACTAGCGGATCCCAATCCCCTCCACAATGAGCAGTTCTTC. Translated: CASSAGLADPNPLHNEQFF.